Listed here is a single TCR beta chain. The data derive from a study of control samples from healthy donors and cancer patients. TCRdb's table, derived via immunoSEQ multiplex PCR, lists solely in-frame clones and lacks some. Of about 57,000 clones in the sample, less than 95% were seen once. After removal of 0 bases from V and 5 bases from J, the junction contained 0 bases not matched to a gene. Germline CDR1 is SGHTA and CDR2 is FQGNSA. The CDR3 sequence is 14 residues long. Sequenced input: PBMCs. This TCR was recovered from a man aged 30 to 45 with colorectal cancer. J is TRBJ2-1 and V is TRBV7-2; 8 nucleotides align to TRBD2. DNA of the CDR3: TGTGCCAGCAGCTTAGCTAGCGGGAACAATGAGCAGTTCTTC. Translation: CASSLASGNNEQFF.